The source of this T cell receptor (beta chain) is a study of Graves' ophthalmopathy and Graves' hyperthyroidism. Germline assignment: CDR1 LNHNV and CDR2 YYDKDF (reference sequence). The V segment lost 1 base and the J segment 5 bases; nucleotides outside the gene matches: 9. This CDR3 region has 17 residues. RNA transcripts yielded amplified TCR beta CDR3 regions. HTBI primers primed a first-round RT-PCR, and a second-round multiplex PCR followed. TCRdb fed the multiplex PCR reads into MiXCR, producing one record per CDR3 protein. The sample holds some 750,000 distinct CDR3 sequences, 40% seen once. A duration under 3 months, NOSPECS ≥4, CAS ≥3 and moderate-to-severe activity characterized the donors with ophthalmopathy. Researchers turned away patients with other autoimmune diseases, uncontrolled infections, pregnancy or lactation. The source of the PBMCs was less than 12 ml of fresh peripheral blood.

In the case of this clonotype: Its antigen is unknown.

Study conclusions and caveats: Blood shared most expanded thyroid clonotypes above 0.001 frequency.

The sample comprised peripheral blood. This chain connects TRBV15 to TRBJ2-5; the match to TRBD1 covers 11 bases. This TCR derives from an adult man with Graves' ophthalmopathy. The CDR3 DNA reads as TGTGCCACCAGCAGAGGAGCCGGGACAGGGGGTGGCGAGACCCAGTACTTC. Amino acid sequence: CATSRGAGTGGGETQYF.